The clone carrying this TCR beta chain is a singleton in its sample. TCRdb's table, derived via immunoSEQ multiplex PCR, lists solely in-frame clones and lacks some. Here the sample spans under 350,000 clones, 89% being singletons. This sample stems from a study of blood T cell repertoires in COVID-19. Allocation to cohorts depended on clinical history reported by the participants. Two consecutive negative NP/OP PCR tests, clearance, or resolved symptoms defined Cohort 3 recovery. The TCR was taken from a woman between 40 and 50 years old who had recovered from COVID-19. The specimen sequenced was PBMCs or T cells enriched from blood (not recorded which).

The CDR3 DNA reads as TGCGCCAGCAGGGGCGCGGCAGACTATTATGGCTACACCTTC. As protein: CASRGAADYYGYTF. The chain is built from TRBV10-2 and TRBJ1-2, with D unresolved. The CDR3 loop spans 14 amino acids. The V and J ends lost 6 bases and 5 bases respectively, with 16 bases between them. Germline lookup yields CDR1 WSHSY and CDR2 SAAADI.